These 27 T cell receptor beta chains were sequenced from one sample in a study of metastatic and nonmetastatic thyroid tumors (dated by TCRdb to between 2020 and 2021). No treatment had been received by any patient before thyroid surgery. The library was obtained by PCR. Sequencer: Illumina HiSeq 4000. TCRdb trimmed public reads at Q25 via fastp, called clones via MiXCR and kept in-frame beta chains. In this sample the table shows fewer than 35,000 clones, about 15% of which occur a single time. The biggest ten clones account for under 20% of the sample. Sequences were obtained from blood. The receptors originated from a male donor with papillary thyroid cancer or a benign thyroid nodule (not recorded which). Some clones in this sample may be carry-over from other donors' samples.

In its sample, this clone was seen many times. The chain couples TRBV25-1 to TRBJ2-5; possibly TRBD1 or TRBD2 for D (5 bases each). Germline V gives CDR1 MGHDK, CDR2 SYGVNS. The CDR3 sequence is 13 residues long. Trimming took off 6 bases at V and 6 bases at J, with 14 bases between the two ends. CDR3 amino acids: CASSYGAAKTQYF. The CDR3 nucleotides are TGTGCCAGCAGCTACGGGGCTGCGAAGACCCAGTACTTC.

In regard to this clone: A read error may explain this, as a much larger clone is one base away. V gene TRBV14 combines with J gene TRBJ1-2; maybe TRBD1 (6 bases). Germline V gives CDR1 SGHDN, CDR2 FVKESK. The CDR3 covers 17 residues. The ends were cut back, 0 bases at V and 4 bases at J, with 18 bases in the middle. The CDR3 nucleotides read TGTGCCAGCAGCCAAGATCCGGGGGGGCCCCTCGTCTATGGCTACACCTTC. Residues: CASSQDPGGPLVYGYTF.

This sequence joins TRBV11-3 and TRBJ1-2; D might be TRBD1 (5 bases). Trimming stripped 5 bases from V and 7 bases from J, with 14 bases between. The CDR3 contains 13 residues. Looked up from germline, CDR1 is SGHNT and CDR2 is YENEEA. The CDR3 region is CASSTGGGTGYTF. CDR3 in DNA: TGTGCCAGCAGCACCGGGGGAGGAACTGGCTACACCTTC.

Relative to its sample, this clone is medium-sized (0.01 to 0.1%). J is TRBJ1-3 and V is TRBV6-1; possibly TRBD1 for D (6 bases). CDR1 is MNHNS and CDR2 is SASEGT in the germline V gene. The CDR3 sequence is 14 residues long. Trimming took off 7 bases at V and 4 bases at J, with 14 bases between the two ends. In nucleotides, the CDR3 is TGTGCCAGCAAAGTCAGGGGTACGGGAAACACCATATATTTT. Protein product: CASKVRGTGNTIYF.

This clone has a count of ten or more. The J gene is TRBJ1-3, the V gene TRBV19; 7 bases agree with TRBD1. The CDR3 has 14 amino acids. In germline, CDR1 is LNHDA, CDR2 SQIVND (reference sequence). V lost 4 bases to trimming and J lost 2 bases; unmatched junction nucleotides: 2. The CDR3 nucleotides read TGTGCCAGTAGTACAGGGGGGACTGGAAACACCATATATTTT. It codes for CASSTGGTGNTIYF. Drawing the rest from reference TRBV19 and TRBJ1-3, the complete variable domain is DGGITQSPKYLFRKEGQNVTLSCEQNLNHDAMYWYRQDPGQGLRLIYYSQIVNDFQKGDIAEGYSVSREKKESFPLTVTSAQKNPTAFYLCASSTGGTGNTIYFGEGSWLTVV.

The chain has TRBV11-3 and TRBJ2-1; 10 positions agree with TRBD2. Looked up from germline, CDR1 is SGHNT and CDR2 is YENEEA. V trimming: 2 bases; J trimming: 4 bases; junction bases outside the gene matches: 2. CDR3 length: 15 amino acids. The CDR3 nucleotides are TGTGCCAGCAGCTTAAGCGGGGGGGATTACAATGAGCAGTTCTTC. Amino acids: CASSLSGGDYNEQFF.

This clone was counted at least ten times. The CDR3 loop is CASSPQGEDYGYTF. In nucleotides, the CDR3 is TGTGCCAGCAGCCCGCAGGGGGAAGACTATGGCTACACCTTC. The chain links TRBV7-6 to TRBJ1-2; 7 positions match TRBD1. The length of the CDR3 is 14 residues. Trimming at V came to 5 bases and at J to 3 bases, leaving 6 bases not matched to a gene. Germline CDR1 is SGHVS and CDR2 is FNYEAQ.

This clone occurred many times. The V gene is TRBV9, the J gene TRBJ2-3; 7 bases line up with TRBD2. Germline V CDR1 and CDR2: SGDLS, YYNGEE. The CDR3 has 13 amino acids. Germline trimming cut 4 bases from V and 6 bases from J; bases unmatched to any gene: 5. The CDR3 DNA reads TGTGCCAGCAGCCCCTCCGGGGGGGATACGCAGTATTTT. The encoded protein is CASSPSGGDTQYF. The variable domain in full, completed from reference TRBV9 and TRBJ2-3, reads DSGVTQTPKHLITATGQRVTLRCSPRSGDLSVYWYQQSLDQGLQFLIQYYNGEERAKGNILERFSAQQFPDLHSELNLSSLELGDSALYFCASSPSGGDTQYFGPGTRLTVL.

This clone appeared a few times. A read error may explain this, as a much larger clone is one base away. The chain joins TRBV10-3 to TRBJ2-2; the D is unclear. Germline CDR1 ENHRY, CDR2 SYGVKD. The CDR3 loop spans 11 amino acids. Trimming shortened V by 3 bases and J by 10 bases, and 6 bases separated the two germline ends. CDR3 coding DNA: TGTGCCATCAGTGATGCCGTGGAGCTGTTTTTT. Its translation is CAISDAVELFF.

As regards this clone: At one boundary the junction diverges from the germline segment, which might be a read error. V is TRBV6-1 and J is TRBJ2-2; possibly TRBD2 for D (6 bases). Germline CDR1 is MNHNS and CDR2 is SASEGT. The CDR3 is 14 amino acids. The CDR3 loop is CASSRTHNAGGLFF. In DNA form, the CDR3 reads TGTGCCAGCAGTAGGACACACAACGCCGGGGGGCTGTTTTTT.

CDR3 bases: TGTGCCAGCAGCTTGGTGCTAGCGGGATTCCAAGAGACCCAGTACTTC. Protein product: CASSLVLAGFQETQYF. The chain is built from TRBV5-5 and TRBJ2-5, with 9 bases lining up with TRBD2. The germline CDR1 and CDR2 sequences are SGHKS and YYEKEE (reference sequence). V shed 0 bases, J shed 1 base, and the junction held 4 bases outside the gene matches. The CDR3 spans 16 residues. Based on the CDR3 plus reference TRBV5-5 and TRBJ2-5, the full variable domain is DAGVTQSPTHLIKTRGQQVTLRCSPISGHKSVSWYQQVLGQGPQFIFQYYEKEERGRGNFPDRFSARQFPNYSSELNVNALLLGDSALYLCASSLVLAGFQETQYFGPGTRLLVL.

This clone was seen ten or more times. This chain joins TRBV30 and TRBJ2-7, with D perhaps TRBD2 (5 bases). The CDR3 has 14 residues. Germline V gene data show CDR1 as GTSNPN and CDR2 as SVGIG (reference sequence). Trimming took off 0 bases at V and 4 bases at J, with 13 bases between the two ends. The CDR3 protein is CAWSVGGSGYEQYF. The CDR3 DNA is TGTGCCTGGAGTGTAGGTGGGAGTGGGTACGAGCAGTACTTC.

This clone came up many times. The genes are TRBV14 and TRBJ2-7, with 7 bases identical to TRBD2. J gave up 4 bases and V 2 bases, and 5 bases lay outside the gene matches. Germline lookup yields CDR1 SGHDN and CDR2 FVKESK. The CDR3 consists of 14 residues. CDR3 region: CASSQLADSYEQYF. CDR3 sequence (DNA): TGTGCCAGCAGCCAACTAGCGGATAGTTACGAGCAGTACTTC. The complete variable domain, with remaining parts taken from reference TRBV14 and TRBJ2-7, reads EAGVTQFPSHSVIEKGQTVTLRCDPISGHDNLYWYRRVMGKEIKFLLHFVKESKQDESGMPNNRFLAERTGGTYSTLKVQPAELEDSGVYFCASSQLADSYEQYFGPGTRLTVT.

To note about this clone: No conserved phenylalanine or tryptophan is present at the end of the CDR3, so a read error is the likely explanation. The rearrangement links TRBV19 to TRBJ2-5; D might be TRBD1 or TRBD2, each matching 5 bases. V shed 6 bases and J shed 3 bases, with 17 bases lying between them. Germline V gene data show CDR1 as LNHDA and CDR2 as SQIVND (reference sequence). The CDR3 loop spans 15 amino acids. CDR3 in amino acids: CASRLGQEGKETQYS. CDR3 nucleotides: TGTGCCAGTAGACTCGGCCAAGAGGGGAAAGAGACCCAGTACTCC.

This clone appeared many times. This chain connects TRBV4-1 to TRBJ2-1, with 8 nucleotides matching TRBD1. V was clipped by 0 bases and J by 7 bases; unmatched bases: 5. The CDR3 is 15 amino acids. Germline CDR1 MGHRA, CDR2 YSYEKL. This chain's CDR3 is CASSQESRGRNEQFF. CDR3 nucleotides: TGCGCCAGCAGCCAAGAGTCCAGGGGGCGGAATGAGCAGTTCTTC.

This clone has ten or more counts. This chain connects TRBV10-1 to TRBJ2-1, with D perhaps matching TRBD1 (6 bases). Per germline, CDR1 WNHNN and CDR2 SYGVQD (reference sequence). V lost 8 bases, J lost 4 bases, and 12 bases lay in between. The CDR3 has 13 residues. The CDR3 loop is CASSITGYNEQFF. The CDR3, as DNA: TGCGCCAGCTCGATAACAGGGTACAATGAGCAGTTCTTC.

This clone was recorded a few times. This may be a read error, as it is one base from a much larger clone. In the same sample, other DNA sequences code for this CDR3. The chain employs TRBV18 and TRBJ2-2, with D perhaps given as TRBD1 or TRBD2 (5 bases each). Trimming stripped 1 base from V and 10 bases from J, with 7 bases between. CDR1 and CDR2 from the germline V gene are KGHSH and LQKENI. This CDR3 region has 12 residues. CDR3 nucleotides: TGTGCCAGCTCACCACGAGGGACGGAGCTGTTTTTT. This codes for CASSPRGTELFF.

This clone was picked up many times. This sequence joins TRBV11-1 and TRBJ2-7; no firm D call. V was trimmed by 2 bases and J by 0 bases, leaving 8 bases between them. Germline CDR1 reads SGHAT; CDR2 reads FQDESV (reference sequence). The CDR3 consists of 14 residues. Here the CDR3 reads CASSLQKGSYEQYF. DNA of the CDR3: TGTGCCAGCAGCTTACAAAAGGGCTCCTACGAGCAGTACTTC.

The table lists this clone with many counts. This chain joins TRBV11-2 and TRBJ2-4, with a tentative D call TRBD2 (6 bases). Germline V gives CDR1 SGHAT, CDR2 FQNNGV. The germline V and J ends were trimmed by 1 base and 9 bases, with 16 bases remaining between them. There are 15 residues in the CDR3. The DNA for the CDR3 is TGTGCCAGCAGCTTAGCTTTCGGGGGAGGCGGCATTCAGTACTTC. It specifies CASSLAFGGGGIQYF.

The gene calls are TRBV4-2 and TRBJ2-3, with 8 bases lining up with TRBD2. Germline V gene lookup returns CDR1 LGHNA and CDR2 YNFKEQ. The ends lost 6 bases at V and 2 bases at J; junction bases unmatched: 13. The CDR3 loop spans 17 amino acids. CDR3 bases: TGTGCCAGCAGACTGGGGGATAGCGGGAAGGTCACAGATACGCAGTATTTT. It translates to CASRLGDSGKVTDTQYF.

The V call is TRBV12-5, the J call TRBJ2-1; the D gene is possibly TRBD2 (6 bases). Germline CDR1 LGHNT, CDR2 FRNRAP. The CDR3 sequence is 16 residues long. The V end was cut by 3 bases, the J end by 0 bases, with 12 bases between. The CDR3 region has the DNA TGTGCTAGTGGTTTTAATAAGGGAGGCTCCTACAATGAGCAGTTCTTC. This encodes CASGFNKGGSYNEQFF.

Remarks on this clone: Other DNA sequences in the sample encode the same CDR3. This chain uses TRBV11-2 with TRBJ2-3; 7 bases match TRBD2. The J segment lost 1 base and the V segment lost 3 bases, leaving 13 bases of the junction unmatched. CDR1 and CDR2 from the germline V gene are SGHAT and FQNNGV. The CDR3 covers 18 residues. The CDR3 nucleotides read TGTGCCAGCAGCTTCTCGGTTGGGTGGGGAGGGGGCACAGATACGCAGTATTTT. Amino acids: CASSFSVGWGGGTDTQYF.

In the case of this clone: The germline gene is not matched at one end of the junction; a read error may be the cause. This rearrangement joins TRBV10-2 to TRBJ1-5, with D maybe TRBD1 (6 bases). CDR3 length equals 14 residues. Germline V gene lookup returns CDR1 WSHSY and CDR2 SAAADI. CDR3 sequence: CASRGQGENHPQHF. The CDR3 DNA is TGCGCCAGCAGGGGACAAGGGGAGAATCATCCCCAGCATTTT.

This clone was recorded many times. This chain uses TRBV7-9 with TRBJ2-7; no definite D call. Germline CDR1 SEHNR, CDR2 FQNEAQ (reference sequence). The CDR3 sequence is 11 residues long. Trimming stripped 8 bases from V and 1 base from J, with 6 bases between. The CDR3 coding sequence is TGTGCCAGCGGTCCGTCCTACGAGCAGTACTTC. It translates to CASGPSYEQYF.

A remark on this clone: One junction end disagrees with the germline gene, perhaps due to a read error. Other DNA sequences within the sample encode an identical CDR3. The chain is built from TRBV12-3 or TRBV12-4 and TRBJ1-5, with 8 bases that match TRBD1. The CDR3 consists of 14 residues. CDR3 DNA sequence: TGTGCAAGCAGTCCCACAGGGGGAGGTCAGCCCCAGCATTTT. Translation gives CASSPTGGGQPQHF.

This clone came up many times. The V and J genes are TRBV4-2 and TRBJ2-1; TRBD2 aligns across 15 bases. The CDR3 length is 19 residues. Germline trimming cut 4 bases from V and 0 bases from J; bases unmatched to any gene: 7. Germline loops: CDR1 LGHNA, CDR2 YNFKEQ. DNA for the CDR3: TGTGCCAGCAGCCCGGCCGGACTAGCGGGAGGGAGCTCCTACAATGAGCAGTTCTTC. It translates to CASSPAGLAGGSSYNEQFF.

This clone was counted many times. The chain links TRBV28 to TRBJ1-2, with TRBD1 as a possible D gene (5 bases). The CDR3 extends over 13 amino acids. Trimming left V 6 bases short and J 8 bases short, with 16 bases between. Looked up from germline, CDR1 is MDHEN and CDR2 is SYDVKM. CDR3 in DNA: TGTGCCAGCAGAAAAACCGGGACTACGGGCTACACCTTC. It yields the protein CASRKTGTTGYTF.